The source of this TCR beta chain is a study of cytomegalovirus exposure and HLA in healthy donors. Study-wide results and limits: In an earlier analysis, in fewer than 700 donors, most V segments appeared productive either ~90% or ~30% of the time. Reports indicate that TCR beta sequences accurately predicted the HLA-A and HLA-B alleles of most subjects. With DRB1 most and HLA-C fewest, TCR association rates differed between HLA loci in a later analysis.

As regards this clone: The target antigen is unknown.

The CDR3 spans 15 residues. Trimming pared 4 bases from V and 5 bases from J, leaving 15 bases between. Germline V CDR1 and CDR2: MGHRA, YSYEKL. Use of 60 Vbeta and 13 Jbeta primers characterized the PCR. The table came from immunoSEQ multiplex PCR; TCRdb's copy has only in-frame clones and leaves some out. This sample has 110,000 to 150,000 clones, with 80% found just once. Sequencing used PBMCs. This chain connects TRBV4-1 to TRBJ2-1; D may be TRBD2 (6 bases). This receptor was taken from a man aged 40-49 years in good health and CMV-seronegative. CDR3 nucleotides: TGCGCCAGCAGCCCGACGGAGGGTTTCAACAATGAGCAGTTCTTC. This translates into CASSPTEGFNNEQFF.